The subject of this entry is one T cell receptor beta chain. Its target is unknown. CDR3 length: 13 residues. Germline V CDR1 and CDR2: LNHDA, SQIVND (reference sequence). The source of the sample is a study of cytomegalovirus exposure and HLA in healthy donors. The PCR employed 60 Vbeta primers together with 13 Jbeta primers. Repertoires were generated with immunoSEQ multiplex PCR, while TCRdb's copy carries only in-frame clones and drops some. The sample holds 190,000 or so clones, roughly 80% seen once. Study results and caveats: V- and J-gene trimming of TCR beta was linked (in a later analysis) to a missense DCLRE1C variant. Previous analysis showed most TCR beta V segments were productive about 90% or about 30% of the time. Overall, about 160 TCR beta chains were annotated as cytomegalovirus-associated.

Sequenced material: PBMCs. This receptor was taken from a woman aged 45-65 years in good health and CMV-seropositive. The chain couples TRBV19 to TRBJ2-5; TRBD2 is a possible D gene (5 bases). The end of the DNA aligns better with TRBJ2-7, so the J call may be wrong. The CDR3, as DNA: TGTGCCAGTAGTATACGACTATCCTACGAGCAGTACTTC. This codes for CASSIRLSYEQYF.